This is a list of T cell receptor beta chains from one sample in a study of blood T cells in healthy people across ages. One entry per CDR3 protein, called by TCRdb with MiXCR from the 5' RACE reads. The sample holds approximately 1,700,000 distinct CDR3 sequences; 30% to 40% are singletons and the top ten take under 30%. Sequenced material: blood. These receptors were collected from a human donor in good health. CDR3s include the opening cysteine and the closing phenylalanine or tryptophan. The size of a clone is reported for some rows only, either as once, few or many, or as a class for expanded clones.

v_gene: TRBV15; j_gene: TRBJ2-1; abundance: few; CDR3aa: CATSRDYSGGNNEQFF
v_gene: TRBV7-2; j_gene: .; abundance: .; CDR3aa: CASSFGGLLREQYF
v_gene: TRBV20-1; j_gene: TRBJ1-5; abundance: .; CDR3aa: CSARVPDRGVGSPQHF
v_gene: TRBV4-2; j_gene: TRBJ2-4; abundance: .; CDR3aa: CASSLSGGIQYF
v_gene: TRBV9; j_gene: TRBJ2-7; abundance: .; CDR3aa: CASSFQPGSYEQYF
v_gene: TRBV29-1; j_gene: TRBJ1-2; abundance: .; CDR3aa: CSVATGGIYGYTF
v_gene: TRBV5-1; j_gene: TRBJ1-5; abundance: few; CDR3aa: CASSTRGGDQPQHF
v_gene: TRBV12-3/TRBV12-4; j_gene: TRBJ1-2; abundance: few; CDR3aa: CASSLTRANYYGYTF
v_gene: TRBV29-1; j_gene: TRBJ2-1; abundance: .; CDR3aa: CSVPYYTTYNEQFF
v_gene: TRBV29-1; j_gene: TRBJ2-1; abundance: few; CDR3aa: CSVEWGGLLEQFF